This TCR beta chain appears in the sequencing data of a study of cytomegalovirus exposure and HLA in healthy donors. For the study at large: There were roughly 120 million unique TCR beta sequences, drawn from roughly 200 million T cells, in an earlier analysis. Study conclusions and caveats: In a later analysis, at a false discovery rate of 0.05, over 15,000 TCR beta sequences matched HLA alleles. Associated with cytomegalovirus, according to the listing, were around 170 TCR beta chains. It was assumed in the presence/absence analyses that sequencing depth was roughly uniform across donors.

Points on this clone: What it binds is unknown.

The PCR used 60 Vbeta and 13 Jbeta primers. Sequencing used immunoSEQ multiplex PCR; TCRdb keeps in-frame clones, though not all of them. Counted here are 150,000 to 200,000 clones, about 85% occurring once; the ten biggest clones make up roughly 1.4%. The CDR3 covers 15 residues. Germline loops: CDR1 SQVTM, CDR2 ANQGSEA. Trimming removed 4 bases from V and 0 bases from J; junction bases left unmatched: 8. This TCR was recovered from a woman aged 50 to 60 in good health and CMV-seronegative. The gene calls are TRBV29-1 and TRBJ1-1, with 7 bases that match TRBD1. The specimen sequenced was PBMCs. This CDR3 reads CSVAGTEQMNTEAFF. CDR3 coding DNA: TGCAGCGTTGCCGGGACAGAACAAATGAACACTGAAGCTTTCTTT.